This T cell receptor (beta chain) comes out of a study of CD8+ T cells in alopecia areata. TCR sequencing used cDNA made by reverse transcription of extracted RNA. Sequenced by immunoSEQ multiplex PCR; TCRdb stores in-frame clones only, minus some. The sample contains 150,000 to 160,000 clones, 45% to 55% of which appear only once. This clone occurred a few times. With 5 bases removed from V and 2 bases from J, the gap between germline ends came to 7 bases. The CDR3 totals 12 residues. Germline V gene data show CDR1 as SQVTM and CDR2 as ANQGSEA. This chain connects TRBV29-1 to TRBJ2-1; D not resolved. The input for sequencing was CD8+ T cells sorted from blood, taken at week 0. This sequence was found in a human donor with alopecia areata. This CDR3 is CSVWAAYNEQFF. The CDR3 bases are TGCAGCGTTTGGGCAGCCTACAATGAGCAGTTCTTC.